These 22 T cell receptor beta chains were sequenced from one sample in a study of T-cell memory formation after mild COVID-19. TCRdb used MiXCR to reprocess the 5' RACE reads, holding one entry per CDR3 protein. The sample gives some 320,000 distinct CDR3 sequences, around an eighth of which show up once; roughly a fifth is in the top ten. Specimen: PBMCs or a T cell subset sorted from them (not recorded which). The receptor source for this set is a man aged 18 to 29 who had mild COVID-19 (a few samples of this study predate the infection). Cell type and time point are not known.

The CDR3 coding sequence is TGTGCCAGCAGTGACCGACAGGGGGCCGTCGAGCAGTACGTC. The encoded protein is CASSDRQGAVEQYV. V usage is TRBV6-1 and J usage is TRBJ2-7, with 10 bases aligning to TRBD1. Germline trimming cut 3 bases from V and 6 bases from J; bases unmatched to any gene: 5. The CDR3 loop spans 14 amino acids. The V gene's germline CDR1 is MNHNS and CDR2 SASEGT.

The rearrangement links TRBV11-2 to TRBJ2-7, with 10 nucleotides matching TRBD1. From germline, CDR1 is SGHAT and CDR2 FQNNGV. This CDR3 region has 15 residues. V was pared by 4 bases and J by 2 bases, with 5 bases of the junction left unmatched. Here the CDR3 reads CASSSGQGGPYEQYV. CDR3 nucleotides: TGTGCCAGCAGCTCTGGACAGGGGGGTCCCTACGAGCAGTACGTC.

The chain recombines TRBV3-1 with TRBJ2-7, with no clear D. CDR1 and CDR2 (germline): LGHDT, YNNKEL (reference sequence). The CDR3 extends over 13 amino acids. V was clipped by 1 base and J by 8 bases, with 12 bases between them. The DNA of the CDR3 is TGTGCCAGCAGCCAAGGAAGTATAGGGAAGCAGTACGTC. Protein product: CASSQGSIGKQYV.

This clonotype was detected only a few times. This sequence joins TRBV7-6 and TRBJ2-1, with 9 bases identical to TRBD2. Losses at the gene ends were 8 bases for V and 1 base for J; bases not matched to a gene: 9. From germline, CDR1 is SGHVS and CDR2 FNYEAQ. The CDR3 loop spans 16 amino acids. Written as DNA, the CDR3 is TGTGCCAGCGGGGGGCTAGCGGGATCATCCTACAATGAGCAGTTCTTC. It translates to CASGGLAGSSYNEQFF.

The chain joins TRBV29-1 to TRBJ2-5; 7 nucleotides match TRBD2. The CDR3 contains 13 residues. Germline V lookup: CDR1 SQVTM, CDR2 ANQGSEA. Trimming took 4 bases from V and 0 from J; bases not matched to a gene: 2. For the CDR3, the DNA is TGCAGCGTTGTTGGGGGGGACCAAGAGACCCAGTACTTC. The encoded protein is CSVVGGDQETQYF.

This clonotype turned up a few times. The chain employs TRBV5-5 and TRBJ1-4; D is unresolved. The V gene lost 1 base and the J gene lost 8 bases, with 15 bases spanning the gap. The CDR3 spans 15 residues. Looked up from germline, CDR1 is SGHKS and CDR2 is YYEKEE (reference sequence). CDR3 loop: CASSLKTRPMEKLFF. The CDR3, as DNA: TGTGCCAGCAGCTTGAAGACAAGGCCGATGGAAAAACTGTTTTTT.

This clonotype was counted many times. The chain couples TRBV11-2 to TRBJ2-4; D is possibly TRBD1 (5 bases). V was shortened by 1 base and J by 2 bases, with 12 bases between the two germline ends. The V gene's germline CDR1 is SGHAT and CDR2 FQNNGV. CDR3 length: 16 residues. The CDR3: CASSLGQGLSKNIQYF. The CDR3 DNA sequence: TGTGCCAGCAGCTTAGGTCAGGGTCTTTCCAAAAACATTCAGTACTTC.

The sample holds a few counts of this clonotype. The chain links TRBV4-1 to TRBJ1-1, with a weak D call TRBD1 (6 bases). The CDR3 loop spans 16 amino acids. Between the trimmed V and J ends, which lost 4 bases and 0 bases, there was a span of 15 bases. Germline CDR1 and CDR2: MGHRA and YSYEKL. CDR3: CASSPTTGEVNTEAFF. The CDR3 DNA is TGCGCCAGCAGCCCGACGACAGGTGAGGTGAACACTGAAGCTTTCTTT.

In this sample, this clonotype turned up a few times. The chain combines TRBV12-3 or TRBV12-4 with TRBJ2-7; possibly TRBD2 for D (6 bases). Trimming cost V 3 bases and J 3 bases, with 12 bases left between them. The CDR3 totals 14 residues. The CDR3 DNA reads as TGTGCCAGCAGTTTTGCGGGACCCCGCTACGAGCAGTACTTC. As protein: CASSFAGPRYEQYF.

The V call is TRBV7-2, the J call TRBJ2-2; TRBD2 is a possible D gene (5 bases). The CDR3 has 15 residues. Germline V lookup: CDR1 SGHTA, CDR2 FQGNSA. V lost 5 bases and J 1 base, leaving 11 bases between the germline ends. CDR3 nucleotide sequence: TGTGCCAGCAGCGGAGGACTGCTGAACACCGGGGAGCTGTTTTTT. This gives the protein CASSGGLLNTGELFF.

The genes are TRBV7-7 and TRBJ2-3; no reliable D call. The germline CDR1 and CDR2 sequences are SSHAT and FNYEAQ (reference sequence). CDR3 size: 13 residues. Trimming removed 6 bases from V and 4 bases from J, with 11 bases in between. In nucleotides, the CDR3 is TGTGCCAGCAGTCTCATAGTAGCAGATACGCAGTATTTT. The encoded protein is CASSLIVADTQYF.

This clonotype was seen a few times. This chain connects TRBV20-1 to TRBJ2-7; 7 bases fit TRBD2. CDR1 DFQATT and CDR2 SNEGSKA come from the germline V gene (reference sequence). The CDR3 is made up of 15 amino acids. Unmatched junction bases numbered 13, after V lost 6 bases and J lost 2 bases. The CDR3 DNA sequence: TGCAGTGCCCCTCCGCTGCGGGGGACCCCCTACGAGCAGTACTTC. Translating gives CSAPPLRGTPYEQYF.

This clonotype was observed at least ten times. The V and J genes are TRBV19 and TRBJ1-5; 9 nucleotides agree with TRBD1. V lost 5 bases and J lost 6; bases outside the gene matches: 11. The CDR3 covers 16 residues. Germline values: CDR1 LNHDA, CDR2 SQIVND (reference sequence). Here the CDR3 reads CASSLRPGQGGQPQHF. CDR3 coding DNA: TGTGCCAGTAGTTTACGACCGGGACAGGGTGGTCAGCCCCAGCATTTT.

This sequence joins TRBV5-6 and TRBJ1-2; 8 nucleotides line up with TRBD1. CDR1 SGHDT and CDR2 YYEEEE come from the germline V gene. The CDR3 sequence is 14 residues long. With 1 base clipped from V and 8 bases from J, the junction kept 7 bases outside the gene matches. The CDR3 DNA reads as TGTGCCAGCAGCTTGCTGCAGGGGGCCGTGGGCTACACCTTC. Amino acids: CASSLLQGAVGYTF.

This clonotype was seen a few times. The V gene is TRBV4-2, the J gene TRBJ1-5; D gene unclear. Trimming pared 0 bases from V and 0 bases from J, leaving 9 bases between. In germline, CDR1 is LGHNA, CDR2 YNFKEQ. This CDR3 is built from 16 residues. CDR3 protein: CASSQDLTHSNQPQHF. CDR3 coding DNA: TGTGCCAGCAGCCAAGATCTAACCCATAGCAATCAGCCCCAGCATTTT.

This clonotype has only a few counts. The chain recombines TRBV7-2 with TRBJ1-5, with 12 positions matching TRBD1. The CDR3 consists of 17 residues. Looked up from germline, CDR1 is SGHTA and CDR2 is FQGNSA. The ends lost 4 bases at V and 10 bases at J; junction bases unmatched: 14. The CDR3, as DNA: TGTGCCAGCAGCTCAAAGGCGGGGACAGGGGGCGAAGAACCCCAGCATTTT. It encodes CASSSKAGTGGEEPQHF.

The chain couples TRBV24-1 to TRBJ2-1; D is perhaps TRBD1 (5 bases). Trimming stripped 2 bases from V and 7 bases from J, with 14 bases between. Germline values: CDR1 KGHDR, CDR2 SFDVKD. The CDR3 covers 15 residues. CDR3 protein: CATSDWAGLSNEQFF. The CDR3 DNA is TGTGCCACCAGTGATTGGGCAGGGCTTTCGAATGAGCAGTTCTTC.

V is TRBV12-3 or TRBV12-4 and J is TRBJ1-1; D unresolved. Trimming cost V 5 bases and J 0 bases, with 13 bases left between them. CDR3 length equals 15 residues. The CDR3 nucleotides are TGTGCCAGCAGTCCCCGGGCCCTAATGAACACTGAAGCTTTCTTT. This codes for CASSPRALMNTEAFF.

This chain links TRBV6-1 with TRBJ1-6, with D uncertain. Germline V CDR1 and CDR2: MNHNS, SASEGT. The CDR3 consists of 15 residues. Trimming removed 6 bases at V and 7 bases at J, with 16 bases between. CDR3 sequence reads: CASRETLIRNSPLHF. In DNA, the CDR3 is TGTGCCAGCAGGGAGACCCTAATCAGGAATTCACCCCTCCACTTT.

The genes are TRBV4-1 and TRBJ2-3; D not resolved. Germline V lookup: CDR1 MGHRA, CDR2 YSYEKL. This CDR3 comprises 15 residues. The V and J ends lost 0 bases and 2 bases respectively, with 9 bases between them. CDR3 nucleotides: TGCGCCAGCAGCCAAGAATTGGCGTACACAGATACGCAGTATTTT. This translates into CASSQELAYTDTQYF.

This clonotype was recorded many times. The chain recombines TRBV18 with TRBJ2-7; 7 nucleotides match TRBD1. Looked up from germline, CDR1 is KGHSH and CDR2 is LQKENI. The V gene end was trimmed by 8 bases and the J gene end by 5 bases; junction bases not matched to a gene: 12. This CDR3 has 14 amino acids. The CDR3 protein is CASVRGQGENEQYF. The CDR3 bases are TGTGCCAGCGTCCGCGGCCAGGGGGAAAACGAGCAGTACTTC.

The rearrangement uses TRBV5-4 and TRBJ1-2; D gene ambiguous. CDR1 SGHNT and CDR2 YYREEE come from the germline V gene (reference sequence). The CDR3 extends over 15 amino acids. The V end was cut by 0 bases, the J end by 4 bases, with 13 bases between. Written as DNA, the CDR3 is TGTGCCAGCAGCTTGGACACCCGGACTAGCTATGGCTACACCTTC. It translates to CASSLDTRTSYGYTF.